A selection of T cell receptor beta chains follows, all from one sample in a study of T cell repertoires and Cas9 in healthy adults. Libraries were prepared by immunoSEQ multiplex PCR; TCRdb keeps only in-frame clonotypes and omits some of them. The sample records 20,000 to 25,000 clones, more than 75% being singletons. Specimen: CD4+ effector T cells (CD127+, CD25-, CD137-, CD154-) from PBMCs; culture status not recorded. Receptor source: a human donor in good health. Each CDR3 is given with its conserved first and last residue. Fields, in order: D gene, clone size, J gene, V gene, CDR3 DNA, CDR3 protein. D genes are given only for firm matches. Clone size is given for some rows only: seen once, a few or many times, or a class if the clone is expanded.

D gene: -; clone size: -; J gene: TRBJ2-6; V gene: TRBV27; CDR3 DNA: TGTGCCAGCAGTTTATGGGGGCTTAGCGGGGCCAACGTCCTGACTTTC; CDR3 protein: CASSLWGLSGANVLTF
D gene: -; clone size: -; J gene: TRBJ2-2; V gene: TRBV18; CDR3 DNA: TGTGCCAGCTCACCTGGAGGGGGCACCGGGGAGCTGTTTTTT; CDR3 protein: CASSPGGGTGELFF
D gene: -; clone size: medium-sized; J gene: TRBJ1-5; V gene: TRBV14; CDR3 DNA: TGTGCCAGCAGCCTGGGGACTCATCAGCCCCAGCATTTT; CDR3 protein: CASSLGTHQPQHF
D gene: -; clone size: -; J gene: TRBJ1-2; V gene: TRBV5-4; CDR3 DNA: TGTGCCAGCAGCTTGGGAGGGGACTATGGCTACACCTTC; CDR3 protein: CASSLGGDYGYTF
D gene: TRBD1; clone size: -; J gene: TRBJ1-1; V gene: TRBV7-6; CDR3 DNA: TGTGCCAGCAGCCCCGGACAGGGGGGGTACACTGAAGCTTTCTTT; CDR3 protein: CASSPGQGGYTEAFF
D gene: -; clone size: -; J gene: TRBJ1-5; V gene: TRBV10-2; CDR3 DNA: TGCGCCAGCAGTGGATCCAGTAGCAATCAGCCCCAGCATTTT; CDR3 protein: CASSGSSSNQPQHF
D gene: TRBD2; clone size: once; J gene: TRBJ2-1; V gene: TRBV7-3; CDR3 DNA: TGTGCCAGCAGCTTAGGACTAGCGGGGGGTCCCAATGAGCAGTTCTTC; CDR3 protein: CASSLGLAGGPNEQFF
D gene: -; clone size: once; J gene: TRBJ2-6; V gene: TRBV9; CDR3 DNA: TGTGCCAGCAGCGTTTACGGTTCTGGGGCCAACGTCCTGACTTTC; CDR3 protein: CASSVYGSGANVLTF
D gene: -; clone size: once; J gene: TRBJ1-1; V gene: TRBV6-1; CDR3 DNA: TGTGCCAGCAGTCCCGTCGGGGTAAACACTGAAGCTTTCTTT; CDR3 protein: CASSPVGVNTEAFF
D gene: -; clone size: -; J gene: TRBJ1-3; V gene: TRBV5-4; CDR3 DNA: TGTGCCAGCAGCGAGTCGGCCTCTGGAAACACCATATATTTT; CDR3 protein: CASSESASGNTIYF
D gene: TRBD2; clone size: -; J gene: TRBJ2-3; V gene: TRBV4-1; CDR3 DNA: TGCGCCAGCAGCCAAGGGACTAGCGGGGGGGAAACAGATACGCAGTATTTT; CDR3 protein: CASSQGTSGGETDTQYF
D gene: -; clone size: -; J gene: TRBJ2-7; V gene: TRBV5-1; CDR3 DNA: TGCGCCAGCAGCTTGGGACCGGGACGCGCCTACGAGCAGTACTTC; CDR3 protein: CASSLGPGRAYEQYF
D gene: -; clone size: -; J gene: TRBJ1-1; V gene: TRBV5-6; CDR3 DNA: TGTGCCAGCAGCCCAGGGTGGGGCAGGGTAGCTGAAGCTTTCTTT; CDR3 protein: CASSPGWGRVAEAFF
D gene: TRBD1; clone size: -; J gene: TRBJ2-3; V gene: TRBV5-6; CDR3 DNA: TGTGCCAGCAGCCCCGGGACAGGGGGGGCAGATACGCAGTATTTT; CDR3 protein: CASSPGTGGADTQYF
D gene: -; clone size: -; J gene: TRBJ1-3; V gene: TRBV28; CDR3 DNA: TGTGCCAGCAGACAGAGCTCTGGAAACACCATATATTTT; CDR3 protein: CASRQSSGNTIYF
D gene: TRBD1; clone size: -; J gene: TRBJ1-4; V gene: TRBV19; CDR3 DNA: TGTGCCAGTAGTCACCGGGACAGAGCTAATGAAAAACTGTTTTTT; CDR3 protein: CASSHRDRANEKLFF
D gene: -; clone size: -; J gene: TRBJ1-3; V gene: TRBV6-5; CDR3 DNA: TGTGCCAGCAGTTACAGGGGCAACTCTGGAAACACCATATATTTT; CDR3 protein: CASSYRGNSGNTIYF
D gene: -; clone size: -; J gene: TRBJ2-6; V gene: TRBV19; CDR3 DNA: TGTGCCAGTAGTATTGAGCGCTCTGGGGCCAACGTCCTGACTTTC; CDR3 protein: CASSIERSGANVLTF
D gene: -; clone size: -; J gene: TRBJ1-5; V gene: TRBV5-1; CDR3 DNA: TGCGCCAGCAGCAGAGGGACTGATCAGCCCCAGCATTTT; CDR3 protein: CASSRGTDQPQHF
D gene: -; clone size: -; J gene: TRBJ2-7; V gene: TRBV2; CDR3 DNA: TGTGCCAGCACAGGCGACTCCTACGAGCAGTACTTC; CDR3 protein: CASTGDSYEQYF
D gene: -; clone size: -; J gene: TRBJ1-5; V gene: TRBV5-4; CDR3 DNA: TGTGCCAGCAGCCATGGGGGAGACCGCAATCAGCCCCAGCATTTT; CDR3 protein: CASSHGGDRNQPQHF
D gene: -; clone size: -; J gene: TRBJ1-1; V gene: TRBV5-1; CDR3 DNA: TGCGCCAGCAGCTTGGCATCAGCCGGTATGAACACTGAAGCTTTCTTT; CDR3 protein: CASSLASAGMNTEAFF
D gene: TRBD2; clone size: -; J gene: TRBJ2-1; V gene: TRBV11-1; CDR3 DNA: TGTGCCAGCAGGGGGACTAGCGGGGTACTAAAGGTCTTC; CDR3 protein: CASRGTSGVLKVF
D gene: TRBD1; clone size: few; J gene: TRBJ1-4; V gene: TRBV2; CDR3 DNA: TGTGCCAGTACAGGGGGGTACGCGGGCGAAAAACTGTTTTTT; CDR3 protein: CASTGGYAGEKLFF
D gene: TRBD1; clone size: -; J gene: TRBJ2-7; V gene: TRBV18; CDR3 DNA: TGTGCCAGCTCACTACTGACCCCGGGACAGGGTTATGCCGAGCAGTACTTC; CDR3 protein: CASSLLTPGQGYAEQYF
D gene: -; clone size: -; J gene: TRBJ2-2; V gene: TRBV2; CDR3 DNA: TGTGCCAGCAGTGAGCCGGGGCAGATCACCGGGGAGCTGTTTTTT; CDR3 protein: CASSEPGQITGELFF
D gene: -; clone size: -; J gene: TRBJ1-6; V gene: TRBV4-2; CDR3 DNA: TGTGCCAGCAGCCCGGGATTTAATTCACCCCTCCACTTT; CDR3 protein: CASSPGFNSPLHF
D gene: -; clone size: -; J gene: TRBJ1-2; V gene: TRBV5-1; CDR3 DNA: TGCGCCAGCAGCTCTAATCCCGGAACACTGAGACCCTATGGCTACACCTTC; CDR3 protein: CASSSNPGTLRPYGYTF
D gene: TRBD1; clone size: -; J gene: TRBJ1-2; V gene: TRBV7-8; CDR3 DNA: TGTGCCAGCAGCATCCAGGCGACGACAGGGAGGAACTATGGCTACACCTTC; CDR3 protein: CASSIQATTGRNYGYTF
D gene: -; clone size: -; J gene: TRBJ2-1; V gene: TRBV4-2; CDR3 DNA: TGTGCCAGCAGCCCACAATCCTCGGGGCCGGCGTTCAATGAGCAGTTCTTC; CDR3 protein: CASSPQSSGPAFNEQFF
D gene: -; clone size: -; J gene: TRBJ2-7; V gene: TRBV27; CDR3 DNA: TGTGCCAGCAGTCCGCTCCTACAGGGCTACTTCTACGAGCAGTACTTC; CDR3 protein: CASSPLLQGYFYEQYF
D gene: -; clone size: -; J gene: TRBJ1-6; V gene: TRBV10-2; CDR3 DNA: TGCGCCAGCATCGATAACGGAATTAGGTCCTATAATTCACCCCTCCACTTT; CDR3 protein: CASIDNGIRSYNSPLHF
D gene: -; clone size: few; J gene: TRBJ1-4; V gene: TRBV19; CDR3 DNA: TGTGCCATCTCACAGGTGATCAATGAAAAACTGTTTTTT; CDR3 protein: CAISQVINEKLFF
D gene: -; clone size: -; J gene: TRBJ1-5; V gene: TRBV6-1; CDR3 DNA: TGTGCCAGCTGGACCCGGGGAACTAATCAGCCCCAGCATTTT; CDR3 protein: CASWTRGTNQPQHF
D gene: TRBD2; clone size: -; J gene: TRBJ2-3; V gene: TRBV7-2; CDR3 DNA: TGTGCCAGCAGCATTAGCGGGGGGGGCACAGATACGCAGTATTTT; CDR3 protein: CASSISGGGTDTQYF
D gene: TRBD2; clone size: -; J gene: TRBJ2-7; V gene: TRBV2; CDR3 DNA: TGTGCCAGCAGGGGGGGGGACTACGAGCAGTACTTC; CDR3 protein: CASRGGDYEQYF
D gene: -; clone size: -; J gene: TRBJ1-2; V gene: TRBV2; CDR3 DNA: TGTGCCAGCAGCGTCCAGGGAGCCTATGGCTACACCTTC; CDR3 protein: CASSVQGAYGYTF
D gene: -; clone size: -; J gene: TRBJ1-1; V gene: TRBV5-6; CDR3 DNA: TGTGCCAGCAGCAGACAAATGAACACTGAAGCTTTCTTT; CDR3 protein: CASSRQMNTEAFF
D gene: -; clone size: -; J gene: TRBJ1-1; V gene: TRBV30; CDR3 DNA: TGTGCCTGGAGTGTAGGGGGGCGAGGCACTGAAGCTTTCTTT; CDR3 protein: CAWSVGGRGTEAFF
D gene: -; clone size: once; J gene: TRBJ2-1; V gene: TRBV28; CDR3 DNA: TGTGCCAGCAGCAGTACTTTGGATGAGCAGTTCTTC; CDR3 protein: CASSSTLDEQFF
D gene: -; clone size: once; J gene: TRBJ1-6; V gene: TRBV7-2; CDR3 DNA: TGTGCCAGCAGCTCCAGACAGACGATTAATAATTCACCCCTCCACTTT; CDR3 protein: CASSSRQTINNSPLHF
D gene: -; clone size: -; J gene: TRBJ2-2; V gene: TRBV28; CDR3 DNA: TGTGCCAGCAGTTTACCCCCGTGGAATTCAGGGGCGAACACCGGGGAGCTGTTTTTT; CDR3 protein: CASSLPPWNSGANTGELFF
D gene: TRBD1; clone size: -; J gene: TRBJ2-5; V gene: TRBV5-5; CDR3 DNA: TGTGCCAGCAGCACACAGGGGGTTGGGGAGACCCAGTACTTC; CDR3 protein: CASSTQGVGETQYF
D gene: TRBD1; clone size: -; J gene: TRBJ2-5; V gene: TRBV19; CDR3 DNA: TGTGCCAGTAGCCCCCCGGGACAGCAAGAGACCCAGTACTTC; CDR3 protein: CASSPPGQQETQYF
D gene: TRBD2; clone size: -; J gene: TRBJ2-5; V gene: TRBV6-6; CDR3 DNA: TGTGCCAGCAGCCTTTCTTGGGGGGGGGAGACCCAGTACTTC; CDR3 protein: CASSLSWGGETQYF
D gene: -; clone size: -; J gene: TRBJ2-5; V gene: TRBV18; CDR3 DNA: TGTGCCAGCTCACCAACACCCCGGGACCCACACGGGGAGTACTTC; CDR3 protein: CASSPTPRDPHGEYF
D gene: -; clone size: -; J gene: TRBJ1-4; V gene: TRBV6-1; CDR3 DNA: TGTGCCAGCAGTGAAGAAGTCCGGGCCGTCTCTATCGAAAAACTGTTTTTT; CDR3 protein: CASSEEVRAVSIEKLFF
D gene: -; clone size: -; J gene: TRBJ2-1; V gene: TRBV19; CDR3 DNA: TGTGCCAGTAGCCAGAGCCCCGGGACGGCAGGGGAGCAGTTCTTC; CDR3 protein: CASSQSPGTAGEQFF
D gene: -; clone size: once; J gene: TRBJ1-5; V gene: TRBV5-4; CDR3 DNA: TGTGCCAGCAGCCGGGATCTCAATCAGCCCCAGCATTTT; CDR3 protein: CASSRDLNQPQHF
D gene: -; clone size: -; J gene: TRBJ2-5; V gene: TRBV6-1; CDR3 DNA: TGTGCCAGCTCATCATCCGCCGGATTCCAAGAGACCCAGTACTTC; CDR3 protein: CASSSSAGFQETQYF
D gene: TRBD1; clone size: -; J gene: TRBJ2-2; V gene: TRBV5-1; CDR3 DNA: TGCGCCAGCAGGTCGACAGGGGCTCCCGGGGAGCTGTTTTTT; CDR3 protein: CASRSTGAPGELFF
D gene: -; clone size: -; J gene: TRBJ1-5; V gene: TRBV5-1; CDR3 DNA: TGCGCCAGCAGAGGTGACGACAATCAGCCCCAGCATTTT; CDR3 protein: CASRGDDNQPQHF
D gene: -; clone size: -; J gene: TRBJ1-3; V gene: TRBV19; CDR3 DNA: TGTGCCAGTAGTAAGGCCATCAGGGCCGGCGGAAACACCATATATTTT; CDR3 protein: CASSKAIRAGGNTIYF
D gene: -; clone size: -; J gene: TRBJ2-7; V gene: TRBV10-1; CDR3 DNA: TGCGCCAGCAGTGAGTCGGGAGGGGGGATCCGCGAGCAGTACTTC; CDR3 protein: CASSESGGGIREQYF
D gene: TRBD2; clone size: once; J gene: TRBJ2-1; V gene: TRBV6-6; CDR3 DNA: TGTGCCAGCAGTTACGTCGAGCGGGGGTACAATGAGCAGTTCTTC; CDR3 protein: CASSYVERGYNEQFF
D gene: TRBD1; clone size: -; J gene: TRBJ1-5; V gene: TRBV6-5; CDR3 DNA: TGTGCCAGCAGGCAGACAGGGGGCAATCAGCCCCAGCATTTT; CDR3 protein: CASRQTGGNQPQHF
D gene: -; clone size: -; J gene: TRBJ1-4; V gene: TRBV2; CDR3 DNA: TGTGCCAGCAGTGTCGAGGGGAAGGGTGAAAAACTGTTTTTT; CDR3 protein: CASSVEGKGEKLFF
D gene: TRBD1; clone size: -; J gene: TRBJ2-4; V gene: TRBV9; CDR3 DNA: TGTGCCAGCAGCGTAGCGGCACAGGGGGCGGAAAACATTCAGTACTTC; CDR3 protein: CASSVAAQGAENIQYF
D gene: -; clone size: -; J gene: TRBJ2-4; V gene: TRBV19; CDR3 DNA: TGTGCCAGTAGCGAAGGGGGTGCTTCGACCAAAAACATTCAGTACTTC; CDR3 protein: CASSEGGASTKNIQYF
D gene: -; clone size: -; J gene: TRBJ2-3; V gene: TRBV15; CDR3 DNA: TGTGCCACCAGCAGAGGCCCGGTGGGGCTCCCCGGGGATACGCAGTATTTT; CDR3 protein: CATSRGPVGLPGDTQYF